The rows below give T cell receptor beta chains drawn from one sample of a study of blood T cells in healthy people across ages. TCRdb fed the 5' RACE reads into MiXCR, producing one record per CDR3 protein. The sample gives roughly 1,000,000 distinct CDR3 sequences, less than 25% of which show up once; 0.65% to 0.75% is in the top ten. The same sample was also studied in work on T cells of mothers and their children.

Sequenced material: blood. These receptors were taken from a girl aged 2-10 years in good health. The CDR3 runs from the conserved cysteine through the conserved F or W. Fields, in order: CDR3 DNA, CDR3 protein, D gene, clone size, J gene, V gene. The D gene is left open where the match is weak. The size entry is marked missing in some rows and otherwise reads once, few, many or a size class.

TGTGCCAGCAGTGAAACGAGGTCGGGACAGGGACTGGAGCAGTACTTC | CASSETRSGQGLEQYF | TRBD1 | few | TRBJ2-7 | TRBV2
TGTGCCAGCAGTCCCCTGGGGGGGGCGGATACGCAGTGTTTT | CASSPLGGADTQCF | NA | NA | TRBJ2-3 | TRBV12-3/TRBV12-4
TGTGCCAGCAGCTCCCGACTAGCGGGGGCCGAGCAGTACTTC | CASSSRLAGAEQYF | TRBD2 | few | TRBJ2-7 | TRBV7-2
TGCAGCGTTGAAGCGGGACAGGGTGCAACTAATGAAAAACTGTTTTTT | CSVEAGQGATNEKLFF | TRBD1 | NA | TRBJ1-4 | TRBV29-1
TGTGCCAGCAGGGCGGGCTCCTACGAGCAGTACTTC | CASRAGSYEQYF | NA | many | TRBJ2-7 | TRBV28
TGCGCCAGCAGCAGTTTAGCGGGAGAGGACAATGAGCAGTTCTTC | CASSSLAGEDNEQFF | TRBD2 | NA | TRBJ2-1 | TRBV5-1
TGTGCCAGCAGTGACAACAGGGAGGAAGAGACCCAGTACTTC | CASSDNREEETQYF | NA | once | TRBJ2-5 | TRBV6-1
TGCAGCGTTGAAGATCCGGTAGCTGATGATAGCGGGAGACTAGGCGAGCAGTACTTC | CSVEDPVADDSGRLGEQYF | TRBD2 | NA | TRBJ2-7 | TRBV29-1
TGCGCCAGCAGTATGGGACCTCAAGAGACCCAGTACTTC | CASSMGPQETQYF | NA | few | TRBJ2-5 | TRBV5-1
TGTGCCAGCAGCTTGGGGGCTTTTGGCCCAGAGAATCAGCCCCAGCATTTT | CASSLGAFGPENQPQHF | NA | few | TRBJ1-5 | TRBV5-6
TGTGCCAGCAGCTTGATAATTGGGACAGTGATAGCCAAAAACATTCAGTACTTC | CASSLIIGTVIAKNIQYF | TRBD1 | NA | TRBJ2-4 | TRBV7-2
TGTGCCAGCAGCTTAAGTGGTGAACAGCGCGAGCAGTACTTC | CASSLSGEQREQYF | NA | NA | TRBJ2-7 | TRBV5-6
TGTACCAGCAGCGGACCTATGGGGGTTGAGGATGGCTACACCTTC | CTSSGPMGVEDGYTF | NA | few | TRBJ1-2 | TRBV7-2
TGTGCCATCCAAGAGGGCACCGGGACATCAGCTTTCTTT | CAIQEGTGTSAFF | NA | NA | TRBJ1-1 | TRBV6-5
TGTGCCAGCAGCTTACCCGACAGGGGCGAGGCCAAAAACATTCAGTACTTC | CASSLPDRGEAKNIQYF | TRBD1 | NA | TRBJ2-4 | TRBV7-9
TGCAGCGTTATGCCAGGAACCTACGAGCAGTACTTC | CSVMPGTYEQYF | NA | few | TRBJ2-7 | TRBV29-1
TGTGCCATCAGTGAGGGGGCAGGGCGGTACGAGCAGTACTTC | CAISEGAGRYEQYF | NA | NA | TRBJ2-7 | TRBV10-3
TGCAGTGCTAGAGAGGCTCGCGGAGCCTCCTACGAGCAGTACTTC | CSAREARGASYEQYF | NA | NA | TRBJ2-7 | TRBV20-1
TGCGCCAGCAGCCAAGAATTGGTAGGGGGGAACATTCAGTACTTC | CASSQELVGGNIQYF | NA | NA | TRBJ2-4 | TRBV4-3
TGTGCCAGCAGTTACGAATTCCCGGTCCAGTACTTC | CASSYEFPVQYF | NA | NA | TRBJ2-5 | TRBV6-2/TRBV6-3
TGTGCCTGGAGCAACCGCGTTTTGCCTGAGCAGTACTTC | CAWSNRVLPEQYF | NA | NA | TRBJ2-7 | TRBV30
TGTGCCAGCATCGGATATGGGGGTACGCAGTATTTT | CASIGYGGTQYF | NA | NA | TRBJ2-3 | TRBV7-2
TGTGCCAGCAGTTACTCGGGGGCCCGAGAGACCCAGTACTTC | CASSYSGARETQYF | NA | NA | TRBJ2-5 | TRBV6-5
TGTGCCAGCAGTTTAGCCGCCCACCCATACAATGAGCAGTTCTTC | CASSLAAHPYNEQFF | NA | few | TRBJ2-1 | TRBV27
TGTGCCAGTAGTATTAGGGCAGGGGGAGAGACCCAGTACTTC | CASSIRAGGETQYF | TRBD1 | NA | TRBJ2-5 | TRBV19
TGTGCCAGCAGCTTAGCCTCGGTAGATGAGCAGTTCTTC | CASSLASVDEQFF | NA | NA | TRBJ2-1 | TRBV5-5
TGTGCCAGCAGTATCCCCCGAGGGACCCAAGAGACCCAGTACTTC | CASSIPRGTQETQYF | NA | NA | TRBJ2-5 | TRBV2
TGTGCCAGCAGCCAAAAACTGGCTATAATGGAGACCCAGTACTTC | CASSQKLAIMETQYF | NA | few | TRBJ2-5 | TRBV14
TGTGCCAGCAGCTCCAGACTAACAGATGCGCAGTATTTT | CASSSRLTDAQYF | NA | NA | TRBJ2-3 | TRBV11-2
TGTGCCAGCAGCTCGGAGGGGGAGGAGGAAGAGACCCAGTACTTC | CASSSEGEEEETQYF | NA | NA | TRBJ2-5 | TRBV11-2
TGTGCCAGCAGTCCAAACCTGAAGACAGGGGCGTATGAAAAACTGTTTTTT | CASSPNLKTGAYEKLFF | TRBD1 | NA | TRBJ1-4 | TRBV28
TGCAGTGCTAGAAGCGTGACGGCTGGGGCCAACGTCCTGACTTTC | CSARSVTAGANVLTF | NA | NA | TRBJ2-6 | TRBV20-1
TGTGCCAGCAGCTTAGGTCAGGACGAGCAGTACTTC | CASSLGQDEQYF | NA | few | TRBJ2-7 | TRBV7-9
TGCGCCACAAAAGCCCCGGGACAGGGGACAGATACGCAGTATTTT | CATKAPGQGTDTQYF | TRBD1 | few | TRBJ2-3 | TRBV5-1
TGTGCCAGCAGGGCTAGACAGGGGATTGACATTCAGTACTTC | CASRARQGIDIQYF | TRBD1 | NA | TRBJ2-4 | TRBV6-1
TGTGCCAGCAGCCAGGACCGGTGGGGGACCCAGTACTTC | CASSQDRWGTQYF | NA | few | TRBJ2-5 | TRBV3-1
TGTGCCAGCAGTTTGACCGGGACTAGCGGTTACAATGAGCAGTTCTTC | CASSLTGTSGYNEQFF | TRBD2 | NA | TRBJ2-1 | TRBV6-2/TRBV6-3
TGTGCCAGCAGCCAAGGTATTCGGTCAGATACGCAGTATTTT | CASSQGIRSDTQYF | NA | NA | TRBJ2-3 | TRBV3-1
TGTGCCAGCAGCGGGACAGGGGATCTCACCTTC | CASSGTGDLTF | TRBD1 | few | TRBJ1-2 | TRBV7-2
TGTGCCAGCAGCGTGGGACTAGCGAACCAAGAGACCCAGTACTTC | CASSVGLANQETQYF | TRBD2 | few | TRBJ2-5 | TRBV9
TGTGCCAGCAGTTCCTACAGGGGGCGAGACACAGATACGCAGTATTTT | CASSSYRGRDTDTQYF | TRBD1 | NA | TRBJ2-3 | TRBV28
TGTGCCAGCAGCCGGGACCCCGGACGGACCTACGAGCAGTACTTC | CASSRDPGRTYEQYF | NA | NA | TRBJ2-7 | TRBV7-2
TGCGCCAGCAGCCAAGAACCGGACAGGGGGGACGAGCAGTACTTC | CASSQEPDRGDEQYF | TRBD1 | NA | TRBJ2-7 | TRBV4-1
TGTGCCAGCGCAGGTGCGGACATCCTTTCCTACGAGCAGTACTTC | CASAGADILSYEQYF | NA | NA | TRBJ2-7 | TRBV11-1
TGTGCCAGCAGCTTCATAACAGGGTACCCTACAAATGAGCAGTTCTTC | CASSFITGYPTNEQFF | NA | NA | TRBJ2-1 | TRBV6-1
TGTGCCAGCAGTGGACAGGGCGGCGAAAAACTGTTTTTT | CASSGQGGEKLFF | TRBD1 | NA | TRBJ1-4 | TRBV25-1
TGCAGCTCCCGTGCGGCCCCCACAGATACGCAGTATTTT | CSSRAAPTDTQYF | NA | few | TRBJ2-3 | TRBV29-1
TGTGCCACCAGTGACAGGGGGTCCCCTTTGTTCAATGAGCAGTTCTTC | CATSDRGSPLFNEQFF | TRBD1 | NA | TRBJ2-1 | TRBV24-1
TGTGCCAGCAGTTACTCGACTATCCGGGCCAGGGGCTACACCTTC | CASSYSTIRARGYTF | NA | few | TRBJ1-2 | TRBV6-5
TGCGCCAGCAGCCAGCCCCGGGACAACAATGAGCAGTTCTTC | CASSQPRDNNEQFF | NA | NA | TRBJ2-1 | TRBV4-1
TGTGCCAGCAGCCCGGACAGGGGAAGGGAAAGACTGTTTTTT | CASSPDRGRERLFF | TRBD1 | few | TRBJ1-4 | TRBV12-3/TRBV12-4
TGTGCCAGCAGCTTAGACCTAAACTCCTACAATGAGCAGTTCTTC | CASSLDLNSYNEQFF | NA | NA | TRBJ2-1 | TRBV7-2
TGTGCCAGCAGCTTAGTAGGGTATACCGGGGAGCTGTTTTTT | CASSLVGYTGELFF | NA | few | TRBJ2-2 | TRBV7-2
TGTGCCAGCAGGGAGAGCGCTGGGGACAGGGCCGGTGAGCAGTTCTTC | CASRESAGDRAGEQFF | TRBD1 | NA | TRBJ2-1 | TRBV2
TGTGCCAGCAGTTTCGGGACAGGGTGGTATTTT | CASSFGTGWYF | TRBD1 | few | TRBJ2-3 | TRBV12-3/TRBV12-4
TGTGCCAGCAGGAAACTAGCGGCATCCTACAATGAGCAGTTCTTC | CASRKLAASYNEQFF | TRBD2 | NA | TRBJ2-1 | TRBV6-5
TGCAGTGCTAGGGGACAGGGGCTCAACGAGCAGTACTTC | CSARGQGLNEQYF | TRBD1 | NA | TRBJ2-7 | TRBV20-1
TGCAACGTTTGGCCGACAGGGGAACGCTCTGGGGCCAACGTCCTGACTTTC | CNVWPTGERSGANVLTF | TRBD1 | few | TRBJ2-6 | TRBV29-1
TGTGCCAGCAGTGATACCAACCCCTCCTACAATGAGCAGTTCTTC | CASSDTNPSYNEQFF | NA | few | TRBJ2-1 | TRBV2
TGTGCCAGCAGTTACTCCTACGGAGAGACCCAGTACTTC | CASSYSYGETQYF | NA | NA | TRBJ2-5 | TRBV6-2/TRBV6-3